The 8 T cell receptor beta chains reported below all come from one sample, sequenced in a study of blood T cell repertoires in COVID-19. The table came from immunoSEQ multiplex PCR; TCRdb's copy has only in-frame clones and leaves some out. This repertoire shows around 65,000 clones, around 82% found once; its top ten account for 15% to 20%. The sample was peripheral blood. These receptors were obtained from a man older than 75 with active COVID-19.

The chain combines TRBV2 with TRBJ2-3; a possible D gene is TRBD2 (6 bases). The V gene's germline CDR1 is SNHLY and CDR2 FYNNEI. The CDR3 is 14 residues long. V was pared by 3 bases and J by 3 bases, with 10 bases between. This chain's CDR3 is CASSDRAGTDTQYF. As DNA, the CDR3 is TGTGCCAGCAGTGACCGGGCGGGGACAGATACGCAGTATTTT.

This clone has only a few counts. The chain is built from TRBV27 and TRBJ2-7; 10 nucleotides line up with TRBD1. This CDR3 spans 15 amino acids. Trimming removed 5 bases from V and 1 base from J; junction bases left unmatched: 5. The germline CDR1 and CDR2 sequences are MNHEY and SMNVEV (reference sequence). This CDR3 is CASSPGTGASYEQYF. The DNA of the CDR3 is TGTGCCAGCAGTCCCGGGACAGGGGCGTCCTACGAGCAGTACTTC.

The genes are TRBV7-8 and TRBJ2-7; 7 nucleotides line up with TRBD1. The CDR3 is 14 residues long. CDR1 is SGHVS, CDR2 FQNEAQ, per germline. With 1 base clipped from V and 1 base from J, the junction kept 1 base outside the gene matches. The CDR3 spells CASSLGGQSYEQYF. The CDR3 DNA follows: TGTGCCAGCAGCTTAGGGGGACAGTCCTACGAGCAGTACTTC.

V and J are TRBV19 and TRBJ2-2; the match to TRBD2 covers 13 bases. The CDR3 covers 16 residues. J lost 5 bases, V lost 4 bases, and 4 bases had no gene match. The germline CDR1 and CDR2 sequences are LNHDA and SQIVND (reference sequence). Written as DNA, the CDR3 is TGTGCCAGTAGTACGACTAGCGGGAGGAAAACCGGGGAGCTGTTTTTT. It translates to CASSTTSGRKTGELFF.

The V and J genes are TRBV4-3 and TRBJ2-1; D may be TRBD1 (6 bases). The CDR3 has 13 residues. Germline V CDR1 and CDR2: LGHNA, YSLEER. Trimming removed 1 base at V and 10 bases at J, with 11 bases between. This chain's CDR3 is CASSQARGYEQFF. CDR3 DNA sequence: TGCGCCAGCAGCCAAGCCAGGGGCTACGAGCAGTTCTTC.

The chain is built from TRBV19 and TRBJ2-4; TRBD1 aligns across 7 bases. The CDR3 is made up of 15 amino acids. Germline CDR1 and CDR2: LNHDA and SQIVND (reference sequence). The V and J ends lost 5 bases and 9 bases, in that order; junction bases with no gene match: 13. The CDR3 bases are TGTGCCAGTAGTGTAGCCGGGACAGACTCAGCCATTCAGTACTTC. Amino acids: CASSVAGTDSAIQYF.

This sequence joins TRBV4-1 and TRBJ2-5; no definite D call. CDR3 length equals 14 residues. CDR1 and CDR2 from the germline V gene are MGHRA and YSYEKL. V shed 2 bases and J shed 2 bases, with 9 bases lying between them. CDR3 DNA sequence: TGCGCCAGCAGCCAACCCTCCTCTCAAGAGACCCAGTACTTC. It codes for CASSQPSSQETQYF.

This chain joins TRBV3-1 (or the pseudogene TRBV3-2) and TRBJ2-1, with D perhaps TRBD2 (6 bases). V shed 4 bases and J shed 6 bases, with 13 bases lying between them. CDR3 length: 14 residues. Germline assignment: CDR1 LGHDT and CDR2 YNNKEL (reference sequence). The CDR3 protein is CASSPTGVGNEQFF. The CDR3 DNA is TGTGCCAGCAGCCCAACGGGGGTCGGCAATGAGCAGTTCTTC.